The 12 T cell receptor beta chains below were found in one sample sequenced in a study of T cell responses to AZD1222 COVID-19 vaccine. Method: immunoSEQ multiplex PCR; TCRdb's copy keeps in-frame clones and lacks some. This sample yields roughly 110,000 clones, of which around nine tenths are seen a single time; less than 25% belongs to the top ten. Here the sequenced sample was peripheral blood, taken on day 0 of AZD1222 vaccination. Source of these receptors: an adult in good health.

The chain employs TRBV30 and TRBJ1-1; D uncertain. Trimming pared 3 bases from V and 5 bases from J, leaving 16 bases between. CDR1 is GTSNPN, CDR2 SVGIG, per germline (reference sequence). This CDR3 has 14 residues. The CDR3 DNA is TGTGCCTGGAGCCGGTATCTTGAAGGGACTGAAGCTTTCTTT. Amino acids: CAWSRYLEGTEAFF.

This clone was detected only once. This chain joins TRBV27 and TRBJ1-6; D remains unclear. V lost 6 bases and J 2 bases, leaving 8 bases between the germline ends. The CDR3 totals 14 residues. Germline CDR1 and CDR2: MNHEY and SMNVEV (reference sequence). The CDR3 sequence: CASRRETYNSPLHF. Here the CDR3 DNA reads TGTGCCAGCAGAAGGGAAACCTATAATTCACCCCTCCACTTT.

The CDR3 is CASSFRGEQYF. The CDR3 DNA sequence: TGTGCCAGCAGCTTTAGGGGCGAGCAGTACTTC. V gene TRBV13 combines with J gene TRBJ2-7, with D perhaps TRBD1 (5 bases). The CDR3 contains 11 residues. The V end lost 3 bases, the J end lost 6 bases, and 6 bases lay between the germline ends. Per the germline V gene, CDR1 is PRHDT and CDR2 is FYEKMQ (reference sequence).

The chain uses TRBV3-1 (or the pseudogene TRBV3-2) and TRBJ2-4; 10 bases agree with TRBD2. This CDR3 has 15 amino acids. Trimming took 4 bases from V and 3 from J; bases not matched to a gene: 3. CDR1 and CDR2 from the germline V gene are LGHDT and YNNKEL (reference sequence). The CDR3, as DNA: TGTGCCAGCAGCCGGACTAGCGGAGGCAAAAACATTCAGTACTTC. It translates to CASSRTSGGKNIQYF.

The genes are TRBV7-2 and TRBJ1-6; D call uncertain. Germline V gene lookup returns CDR1 SGHTA and CDR2 FQGNSA. Between the trimmed V and J ends, which lost 5 bases and 7 bases, there was a span of 9 bases. CDR3 length: 13 residues. CDR3: CASSPRPNSPLHF. The CDR3 DNA reads as TGTGCCAGCAGCCCCCGACCCAATTCACCCCTCCACTTT.

The rearrangement uses TRBV7-8 and TRBJ1-1, with a possible D match to TRBD1 (6 bases). V shed 1 base and J shed 0 bases, with 9 bases lying between them. This CDR3 is 15 amino acids long. CDR1 is SGHVS, CDR2 FQNEAQ, per germline. In DNA form, the CDR3 reads TGTGCCAGCAGCTTAGGTGGACAGCTGAACACTGAAGCTTTCTTT. Translating it yields CASSLGGQLNTEAFF.

This clone has a single count. The chain uses TRBV5-4 and TRBJ1-1; weak D call: TRBD1 (6 bases). In germline, CDR1 is SGHNT, CDR2 YYREEE (reference sequence). The CDR3 contains 15 residues. Between the trimmed V and J ends, which lost 6 bases and 6 bases, there was a span of 21 bases. CDR3 DNA: TGTGCCAGCACCATACAAGGGGGAAACACTGCTGAAGCTTTCTTT. Translating it yields CASTIQGGNTAEAFF.

This clone has a handful of counts. This chain joins TRBV30 and TRBJ2-5; D is possibly TRBD1 or TRBD2 (6 bases each). Germline V lookup: CDR1 GTSNPN, CDR2 SVGIG (reference sequence). Trimming took 2 bases from V and 1 from J, leaving 8 bases between them. This CDR3 spans 13 amino acids. The DNA for the CDR3 is TGTGCCTGGAGTAGGGGGGCCCAAGAGACCCAGTACTTC. Translation: CAWSRGAQETQYF.

V is TRBV6-6 and J is TRBJ2-3; D is possibly TRBD2 (5 bases). Germline CDR1 MNHNY, CDR2 SVGAGI (reference sequence). V gave up 2 bases and J gave up 4 bases, with 13 bases separating them. The CDR3 contains 15 residues. CDR3 loop: CASSYRGEGADTQYF. The CDR3 DNA reads as TGTGCCAGCAGTTACCGGGGAGAGGGTGCAGATACGCAGTATTTT.

This clone was seen more than once but under ten times. J is TRBJ1-1 and V is TRBV3-1 (or the pseudogene TRBV3-2), with unresolved D. CDR1 and CDR2 (germline): LGHDT, YNNKEL (reference sequence). The CDR3 loop spans 16 amino acids. V dropped 4 bases and J dropped 1 base, with 16 bases sitting between them. The CDR3 coding sequence is TGTGCCAGCAGCCTTAACGGTCGGGTCGGGAACACTGAAGCTTTCTTT. Translation: CASSLNGRVGNTEAFF.

Notes on this clone: Compared with germline, one end of the junction differs, possibly owing to a read error. V gene TRBV15 combines with J gene TRBJ1-1; tentatively, D is TRBD1 (6 bases). CDR1 and CDR2 (germline): LNHNV, YYDKDF (reference sequence). This CDR3 has 17 residues. The CDR3 DNA reads TGTGCCACTTTTCAACCACCTAGCAAAGGGGGGAACTCTGAAGCTTTCTTT. It yields the protein CATFQPPSKGGNSEAFF.

The rearrangement joins TRBV4-3 to TRBJ1-2, with D possibly matching TRBD1 (5 bases). The CDR3 totals 15 residues. Trimming took off 0 bases at V and 8 bases at J, with 16 bases between the two ends. Germline V gene data show CDR1 as LGHNA and CDR2 as YSLEER. CDR3 sequence (DNA): TGCGCCAGCAGCCAAGATCTGGGGCGCGCAGAAGGCTACACCTTC. Translation: CASSQDLGRAEGYTF.